Each of the 26 T cell receptor beta chains below was sequenced from the same sample in a study of cytomegalovirus exposure and HLA in healthy donors. The data were produced by immunoSEQ multiplex PCR, yet TCRdb's version contains in-frame clones alone and is incomplete. The data contain about 130,000 clones, 75% to 90% of them singletons. The specimen sequenced was PBMCs. The receptors shown here come from a woman younger than 30 in good health and CMV-seronegative.

The chain is built from TRBV23-1 and TRBJ1-4, with D maybe TRBD1 (5 bases). TRBV23-1 falls under the ORF class, with uncertain function. The length of the CDR3 is 18 residues. V lost 1 base and J lost 3, with 18 bases in between. The CDR3 here is CASSQWRQGREANEKLFF. The DNA of the CDR3 is TGCGCCAGCAGTCAATGGAGGCAGGGAAGGGAGGCTAATGAAAAACTGTTTTTT.

The CDR3 DNA sequence: TGTGCCAGCAGTGCCCCCCGCCAGCGGGAGAGGTCCTACGAGCAGTACTTC. It codes for CASSAPRQRERSYEQYF. The gene calls are TRBV2 and TRBJ2-7; 8 bases match TRBD2. Germline values: CDR1 SNHLY, CDR2 FYNNEI. Unmatched junction bases numbered 12, after V lost 4 bases and J lost 1 base. This CDR3 is built from 17 residues. Based on the CDR3 plus reference TRBV2 and TRBJ2-7, the full variable domain is EPEVTQTPSHQVTQMGQEVILRCVPISNHLYFYWYRQILGQKVEFLVSFYNNEISEKSEIFDDQFSVERPDGSNFTLKIRSTKLEDSAMYFCASSAPRQRERSYEQYFGPGTRLTVT.

This chain joins TRBV9 and TRBJ2-1, with 12 positions matching TRBD2. The ends lost 3 bases at V and 0 bases at J; junction bases unmatched: 10. The CDR3 loop spans 19 amino acids. Per the germline V gene, CDR1 is SGDLS and CDR2 is YYNGEE. CDR3 bases: TGTGCCAGCAGCGACAGGGGGACTAGCGGGTTGGTCTCCTACAATGAGCAGTTCTTC. Amino acids: CASSDRGTSGLVSYNEQFF.

The rearrangement joins TRBV10-3 to TRBJ2-5, with a tentative D call TRBD1 (5 bases). The germline V and J ends were trimmed by 7 bases and 5 bases, with 14 bases remaining between them. The CDR3 runs to 13 residues. From germline, CDR1 is ENHRY and CDR2 SYGVKD. The CDR3 loop is CAIMPRVGETQYF. The CDR3 nucleotides read TGTGCCATCATGCCCAGGGTGGGGGAGACCCAGTACTTC.

This clone was seen more than once but under ten times. The chain recombines TRBV28 with TRBJ2-7; TRBD2 matches 11 bases. CDR3 length equals 15 residues. Unmatched junction bases numbered 6, after V lost 6 bases and J lost 2 bases. CDR1 is MDHEN, CDR2 SYDVKM, per germline. Here the CDR3 reads CASRSLAGGTYEQYF. CDR3 nucleotide sequence: TGTGCCAGCAGATCTCTAGCGGGGGGCACCTACGAGCAGTACTTC.

This chain joins TRBV29-1 and TRBJ2-5; possible D gene TRBD2, 6 bases. The ends were cut back, 3 bases at V and 4 bases at J, with 15 bases in the middle. Germline V gene data show CDR1 as SQVTM and CDR2 as ANQGSEA. The CDR3 sequence is 14 residues long. CDR3 sequence: CSVDMEGLGETQYF. The CDR3 DNA reads as TGCAGCGTTGATATGGAGGGCTTGGGAGAGACCCAGTACTTC.

The chain joins TRBV7-9 to TRBJ2-2, with D possibly TRBD1 on 7 matching bases. Germline-derived CDR1 and CDR2 are SEHNR and FQNEAQ (reference sequence). The CDR3 contains 16 residues. V gave up 2 bases and J gave up 0 bases, with 10 bases separating them. Written as DNA, the CDR3 is TGTGCCAGCAGCTTACAGGGGGGCTCGAACACCGGGGAGCTGTTTTTT. This sequence encodes CASSLQGGSNTGELFF.

CDR3 protein: CASSEQGNEQFF. In DNA, the CDR3 is TGTGCCAGCAGTGAACAGGGGAATGAGCAGTTCTTC. The V gene is TRBV27, the J gene TRBJ2-1; the match to TRBD1 covers 7 bases. Unmatched junction bases numbered 2, after V lost 5 bases and J lost 7 bases. CDR1 and CDR2 from the germline V gene are MNHEY and SMNVEV (reference sequence). This CDR3 is built from 12 residues.

The chain carries TRBV7-2 and TRBJ2-1, with 8 bases that match TRBD2. J gave up 5 bases and V 1 base, and 7 bases lay outside the gene matches. CDR1 SGHTA and CDR2 FQGNSA come from the germline V gene. This CDR3 spans 16 amino acids. CDR3 in DNA: TGTGCCAGCAGCTTAGATGCCGGGAGGGTCAACAATGAGCAGTTCTTC. This encodes CASSLDAGRVNNEQFF.

This clone appeared once. The chain uses TRBV19 and TRBJ2-7; no firm D call. V dropped 6 bases and J dropped 0 bases, with 15 bases sitting between them. CDR3 length equals 15 residues. Germline lookup yields CDR1 LNHDA and CDR2 SQIVND (reference sequence). The CDR3 bases are TGTGCCAGTAGCCTAAGCGTTACAAGCTCCTACGAGCAGTACTTC. Its protein product is CASSLSVTSSYEQYF.

The V and J genes are TRBV7-9 and TRBJ1-2; 7 bases match TRBD1. V dropped 10 bases and J dropped 3; count of bases not matched to a gene: 5. Germline CDR1 is SEHNR and CDR2 is FQNEAQ (reference sequence). This CDR3 contains 12 residues. The CDR3 loop reads CATRTGDYGYTF. Here the CDR3 DNA reads TGTGCCACCCGGACAGGAGACTATGGCTACACCTTC.

This clone came up once. The CDR3 reads CASTLEGASGPETQYF. The CDR3 nucleotides are TGTGCCAGCACCCTTGAAGGGGCTAGCGGGCCAGAGACCCAGTACTTC. The J gene is TRBJ2-5, the V gene TRBV7-2; 8 bases align to TRBD2. This CDR3 has 16 amino acids. Germline loops: CDR1 SGHTA, CDR2 FQGNSA. Unmatched junction bases numbered 14, after V lost 7 bases and J lost 4 bases.

The gene calls are TRBV6-5 and TRBJ1-1, with 7 nucleotides matching TRBD1. The junction had 8 bases not matched to a gene; V was cut back by 0 bases and J by 4 bases. This CDR3 contains 16 residues. Germline CDR1 reads MNHEY; CDR2 reads SVGAGI. CDR3 amino acids: CASSYSGRGLFTEAFF. The CDR3 DNA reads as TGTGCCAGCAGTTACTCGGGTAGGGGGCTTTTCACTGAAGCTTTCTTT.

The rearrangement joins TRBV13 to TRBJ2-2, with D possibly being TRBD1 (5 bases). The germline V gene has CDR1 PRHDT and CDR2 FYEKMQ (reference sequence). With 5 bases removed from V and 1 base from J, the gap between germline ends came to 11 bases. CDR3 size: 15 residues. The CDR3, as DNA: TGTGCCAGCAGCCCGCCCGACAGGAACACCGGGGAGCTGTTTTTT. It is translated as CASSPPDRNTGELFF.

CDR3 sequence reads: CASSAGTGGNGYTF. The CDR3, as DNA: TGTGCCAGCAGTGCCGGGACAGGGGGCAATGGCTACACCTTC. The V and J genes are TRBV27 and TRBJ1-2; TRBD1 matches at 12 bases. Per germline, CDR1 MNHEY and CDR2 SMNVEV (reference sequence). This CDR3 contains 14 residues. The V gene end was trimmed by 5 bases and the J gene end by 6 bases; junction bases not matched to a gene: 4.

The chain couples TRBV6-1 to TRBJ2-7, with TRBD2 matching 11 bases. The CDR3 runs 13 residues. The J segment lost 10 bases and the V segment lost 6 bases, leaving 8 bases of the junction unmatched. Germline assignment: CDR1 MNHNS and CDR2 SASEGT. DNA for the CDR3: TGTGCCAGCAGATTAGCGGGAGGGTTAAAACAGTACTTC. Protein: CASRLAGGLKQYF.

The chain carries TRBV5-1 and TRBJ2-7; the match to TRBD1 covers 10 bases. This CDR3 is built from 14 residues. J gave up 6 bases and V 0 bases, and 3 bases lay outside the gene matches. The germline V gene encodes CDR1 SGHRS and CDR2 YFSETQ. CDR3 nucleotide sequence: TGCGCCAGCAGCTTGGGACAGGGGGCTCCCGAGCAGTACTTC. Protein: CASSLGQGAPEQYF.

This clone was seen a few times. V gene TRBV7-6 combines with J gene TRBJ1-1; possible D gene TRBD1, 5 bases. Looked up from germline, CDR1 is SGHVS and CDR2 is FNYEAQ. Trimming took 4 bases from V and 4 from J, leaving 16 bases between them. This CDR3 comprises 15 residues. CDR3 bases: TGTGCCAGCAGCTCCCCGGGACTGAGAGGCACTGAAGCTTTCTTT. Translating it yields CASSSPGLRGTEAFF.

This clone was observed a few times. V is TRBV4-1 and J is TRBJ1-2; tentatively, D is TRBD1 (6 bases). Germline values: CDR1 MGHRA, CDR2 YSYEKL. V lost 2 bases and J 7 bases, leaving 17 bases between the germline ends. The CDR3 loop spans 15 amino acids. The CDR3 nucleotides are TGCGCCAGCAGCCAACTTCCGACAGGCGACTTTGGCTACACCTTC. It yields the protein CASSQLPTGDFGYTF.

The V and J genes are TRBV28 and TRBJ2-1, with TRBD2 matching over 7 bases. The CDR3 length is 14 residues. V lost 2 bases to trimming and J lost 7 bases; unmatched junction nucleotides: 5. The germline V gene has CDR1 MDHEN and CDR2 SYDVKM. DNA for the CDR3: TGTGCCAGCAGTTTAGCGGGAGTGCAGAATGAGCAGTTCTTC. It codes for CASSLAGVQNEQFF.

The rearrangement uses TRBV7-2 and TRBJ2-7; the D gene is possibly TRBD2 (6 bases). The CDR3 loop spans 14 amino acids. Per the germline V gene, CDR1 is SGHTA and CDR2 is FQGNSA. V was trimmed by 5 bases and J by 2 bases, leaving 13 bases between them. The CDR3 here is CASSREPGAYEQYF. The CDR3 DNA reads as TGTGCCAGCAGCCGCGAACCGGGGGCCTACGAGCAGTACTTC. The full variable domain, its missing parts supplied by reference TRBV7-2 and TRBJ2-7, is GAGVSQSPSNKVTEKGKDVELRCDPISGHTALYWYRQSLGQGLEFLIYFQGNSAPDKSGLPSDRFSAERTGGSVSTLTIQRTQQEDSAVYLCASSREPGAYEQYFGPGTRLTVT.

This sequence joins TRBV18 and TRBJ1-3; D not certain. The CDR3 spans 17 residues. Trimming shortened V by 2 bases and J by 0 bases, and 14 bases separated the two germline ends. Per the germline V gene, CDR1 is KGHSH and CDR2 is LQKENI. The CDR3 here is CASSPNQAPGSGNTIYF. The CDR3 DNA follows: TGTGCCAGCTCACCAAATCAGGCCCCAGGCTCTGGAAACACCATATATTTT.

The chain is built from TRBV19 and TRBJ2-7, with 9 positions matching TRBD2. Per germline, CDR1 LNHDA and CDR2 SQIVND (reference sequence). CDR3 length equals 15 residues. Germline trimming cut 3 bases from V and 4 bases from J; bases unmatched to any gene: 7. CDR3 region: CASSMGSGRVYEQYF. DNA of the CDR3: TGTGCCAGTAGTATGGGTAGCGGGAGAGTATACGAGCAGTACTTC.

The chain has TRBV5-5 and TRBJ2-5, with 7 bases lining up with TRBD2. This CDR3 is 18 amino acids long. Losses at the gene ends were 4 bases for V and 5 bases for J; bases not matched to a gene: 20. CDR1 SGHKS and CDR2 YYEKEE come from the germline V gene (reference sequence). CDR3 in amino acids: CASSPSPGLAVNEETQYF. The CDR3 DNA follows: TGTGCCAGCAGCCCCAGTCCCGGGCTAGCGGTAAATGAGGAGACCCAGTACTTC.

V usage is TRBV5-6 and J usage is TRBJ2-1; 7 bases are shared with TRBD2. The CDR3 length is 15 residues. With V trimmed by 4 bases and J by 4 bases, 8 bases remained unmatched. Germline assignment: CDR1 SGHDT and CDR2 YYEEEE. The CDR3 sequence is CASSAPRLAYNEQFF. The CDR3 DNA sequence: TGTGCCAGCAGCGCCCCCCGACTAGCATACAATGAGCAGTTCTTC.

This chain connects TRBV28 to TRBJ1-1; D remains unclear. The CDR3 consists of 14 residues. The V gene lost 8 bases and the J gene lost 4 bases, with 17 bases spanning the gap. Germline V gene lookup returns CDR1 MDHEN and CDR2 SYDVKM. The DNA for the CDR3 is TGTGCCAGCGTCATTCCAGGCCGGGGCACTGAAGCTTTCTTT. It codes for CASVIPGRGTEAFF.